This TCR beta chain came from a study of T-cell reconstitution after alpha-beta-depleted transplantation in children. The CDR3 loop spans 14 amino acids. The V gene's germline CDR1 is KGHSH and CDR2 LQKENI. V was cut by 2 bases and J by 4 bases, with 8 bases left in between. Using unique molecular identifiers, the investigators prepared the TCRbeta library. One entry per CDR3 protein, called by TCRdb with MiXCR from the PCR reads. Of more than 250,000 distinct CDR3 sequences listed, approximately 9.8% were seen once; the top ten hold 9.5% to 13%. This TCR came from a human donor who donated a stem cell graft to a child with SCID. Sequenced material: PBMCs from the stem cell graft donor, taken from the stem cell graft. The chain couples TRBV18 to TRBJ2-2; D unclear. The CDR3 loop reads CASSPYPGTGELFF. DNA for the CDR3: TGTGCCAGCTCACCATATCCGGGCACCGGGGAGCTGTTTTTT.